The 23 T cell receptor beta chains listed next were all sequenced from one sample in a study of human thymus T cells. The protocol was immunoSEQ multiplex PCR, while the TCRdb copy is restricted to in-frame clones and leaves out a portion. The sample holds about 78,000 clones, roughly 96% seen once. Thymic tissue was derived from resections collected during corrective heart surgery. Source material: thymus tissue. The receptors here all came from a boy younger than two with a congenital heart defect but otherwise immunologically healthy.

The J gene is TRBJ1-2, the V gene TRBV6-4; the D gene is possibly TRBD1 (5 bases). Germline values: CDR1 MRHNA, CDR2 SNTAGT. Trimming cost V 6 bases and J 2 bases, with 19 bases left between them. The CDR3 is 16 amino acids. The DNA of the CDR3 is TGTGCCAGCAGCCTCACCGGGGGAGAGGGCAACTATGGCTACACCTTC. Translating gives CASSLTGGEGNYGYTF.

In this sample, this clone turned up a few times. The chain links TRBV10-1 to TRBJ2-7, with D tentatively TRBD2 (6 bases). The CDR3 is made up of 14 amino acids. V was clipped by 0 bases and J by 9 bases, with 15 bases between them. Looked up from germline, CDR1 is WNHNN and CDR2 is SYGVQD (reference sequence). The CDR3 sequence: CASSESLRESAQYF. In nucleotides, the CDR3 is TGCGCCAGCAGTGAGTCCTTACGGGAGAGCGCGCAGTACTTC.

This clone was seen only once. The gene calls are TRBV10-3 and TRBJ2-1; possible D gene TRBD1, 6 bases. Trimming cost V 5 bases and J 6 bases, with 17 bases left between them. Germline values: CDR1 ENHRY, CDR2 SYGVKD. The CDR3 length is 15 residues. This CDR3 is CAISKAGADTNEQFF. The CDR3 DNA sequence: TGTGCCATCAGTAAGGCAGGGGCCGATACCAATGAGCAGTTCTTC.

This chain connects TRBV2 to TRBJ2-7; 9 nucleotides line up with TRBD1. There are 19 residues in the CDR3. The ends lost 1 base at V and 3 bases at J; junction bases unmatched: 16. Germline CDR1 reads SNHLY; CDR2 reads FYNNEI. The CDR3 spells CASSEGEWWGTGRDYEQYF. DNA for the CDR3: TGTGCCAGCAGTGAAGGGGAGTGGTGGGGGACAGGGAGGGACTACGAGCAGTACTTC.

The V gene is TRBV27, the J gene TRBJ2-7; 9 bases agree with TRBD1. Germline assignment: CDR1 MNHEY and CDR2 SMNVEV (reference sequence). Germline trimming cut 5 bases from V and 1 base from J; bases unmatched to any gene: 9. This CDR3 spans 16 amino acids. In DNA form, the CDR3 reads TGTGCCAGCAGTCTAAGCGCGGGACAGGGTTCCTACGAGCAGTACTTC. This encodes CASSLSAGQGSYEQYF.

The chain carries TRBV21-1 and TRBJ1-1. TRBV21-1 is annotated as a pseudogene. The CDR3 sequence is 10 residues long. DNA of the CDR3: TGTGCCAGCCCGGGGGGAGAAGCTTTCTTT. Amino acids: CASPGGEAFF.

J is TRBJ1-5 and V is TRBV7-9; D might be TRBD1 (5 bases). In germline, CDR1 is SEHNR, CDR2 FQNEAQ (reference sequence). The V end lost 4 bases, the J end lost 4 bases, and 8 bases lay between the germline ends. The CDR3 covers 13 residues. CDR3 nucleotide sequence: TGTGCCAGCAGCTCCGACAGTAATCAGCCCCAGCATTTT. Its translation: CASSSDSNQPQHF. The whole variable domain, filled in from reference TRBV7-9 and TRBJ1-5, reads DTGVSQNPRHKITKRGQNVTFRCDPISEHNRLYWYRQTLGQGPEFLTYFQNEAQLEKSRLLSDRFSAERPKGSFSTLEIQRTEQGDSAMYLCASSSDSNQPQHFGDGTRLSIL.

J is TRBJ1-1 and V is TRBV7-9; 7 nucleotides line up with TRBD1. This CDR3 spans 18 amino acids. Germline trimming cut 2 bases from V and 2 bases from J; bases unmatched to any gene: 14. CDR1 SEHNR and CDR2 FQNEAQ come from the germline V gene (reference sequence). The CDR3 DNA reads TGTGCCAGCAGCTTACCTTCGACAGGGAATGATCCCAACACTGAAGCTTTCTTT. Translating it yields CASSLPSTGNDPNTEAFF.

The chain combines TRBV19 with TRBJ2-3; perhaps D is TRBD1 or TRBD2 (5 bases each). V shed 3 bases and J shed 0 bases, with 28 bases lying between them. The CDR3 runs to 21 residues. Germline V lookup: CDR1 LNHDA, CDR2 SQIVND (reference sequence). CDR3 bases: TGTGCCAGTAGTATCGCGAGAGGGCCTCTAAAAAGGGGTGGTAGCACAGATACGCAGTATTTT. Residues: CASSIARGPLKRGGSTDTQYF.

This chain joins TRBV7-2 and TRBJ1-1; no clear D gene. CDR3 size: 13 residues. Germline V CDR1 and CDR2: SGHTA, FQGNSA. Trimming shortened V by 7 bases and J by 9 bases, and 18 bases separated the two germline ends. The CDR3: CASTEDGGMKAFF. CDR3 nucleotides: TGTGCCAGCACCGAAGATGGCGGGATGAAAGCTTTCTTT.

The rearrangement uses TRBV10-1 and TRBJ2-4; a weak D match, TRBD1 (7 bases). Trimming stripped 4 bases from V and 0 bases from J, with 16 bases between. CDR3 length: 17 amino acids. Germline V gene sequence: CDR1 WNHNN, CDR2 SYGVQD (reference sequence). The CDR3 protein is CASSARGEPIAKNIQYF. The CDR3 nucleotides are TGCGCCAGCAGTGCCAGGGGGGAACCCATAGCCAAAAACATTCAGTACTTC.

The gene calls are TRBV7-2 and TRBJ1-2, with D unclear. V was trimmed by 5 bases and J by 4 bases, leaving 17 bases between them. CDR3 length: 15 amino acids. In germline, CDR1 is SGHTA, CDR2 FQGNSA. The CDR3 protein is CASSPPLGRSYGYTF. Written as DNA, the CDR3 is TGTGCCAGCAGCCCCCCTTTGGGCAGGTCCTATGGCTACACCTTC.

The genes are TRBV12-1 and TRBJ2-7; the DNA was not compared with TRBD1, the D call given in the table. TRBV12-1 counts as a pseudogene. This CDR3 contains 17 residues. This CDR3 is CASSSGDRGSSSYEQYF. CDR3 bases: TGTGCCAGCAGCTCCGGGGACAGGGGATCGAGCTCCTACGAGCAGTACTTC.

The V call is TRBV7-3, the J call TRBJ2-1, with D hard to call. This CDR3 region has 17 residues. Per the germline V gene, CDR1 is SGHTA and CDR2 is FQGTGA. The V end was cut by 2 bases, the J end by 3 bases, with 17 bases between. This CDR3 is CASSLGPAEMVYNEQFF. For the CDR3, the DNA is TGTGCCAGCAGCTTAGGTCCCGCAGAGATGGTCTACAATGAGCAGTTCTTC.

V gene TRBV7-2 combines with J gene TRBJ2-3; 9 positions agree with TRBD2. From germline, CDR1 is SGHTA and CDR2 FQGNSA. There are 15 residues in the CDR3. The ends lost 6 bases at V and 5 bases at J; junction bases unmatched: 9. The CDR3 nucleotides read TGTGCCAGCAGTCTAGCGGGGAGAGAAGGAGATACGCAGTATTTT. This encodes CASSLAGREGDTQYF.

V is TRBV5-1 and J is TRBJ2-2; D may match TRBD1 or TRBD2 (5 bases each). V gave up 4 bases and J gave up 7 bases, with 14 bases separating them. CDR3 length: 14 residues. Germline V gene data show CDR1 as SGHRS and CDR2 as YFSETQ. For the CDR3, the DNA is TGCGCCAGCAGCGAGGGACGGATTATCGGGGAGCTGTTTTTT. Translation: CASSEGRIIGELFF.

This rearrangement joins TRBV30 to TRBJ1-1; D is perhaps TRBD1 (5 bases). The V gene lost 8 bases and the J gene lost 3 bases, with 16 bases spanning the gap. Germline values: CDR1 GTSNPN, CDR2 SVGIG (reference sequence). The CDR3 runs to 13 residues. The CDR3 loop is CAGGLVEYTEAFF. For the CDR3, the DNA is TGTGCCGGGGGGTTGGTGGAGTACACTGAAGCTTTCTTT.

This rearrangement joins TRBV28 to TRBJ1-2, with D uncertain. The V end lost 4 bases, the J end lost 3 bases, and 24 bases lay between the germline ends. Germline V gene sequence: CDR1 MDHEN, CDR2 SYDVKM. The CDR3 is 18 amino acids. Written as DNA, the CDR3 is TGTGCCAGCAGTTGCCGGACGGCAGGTGGGCCGTACGACTATGGCTACACCTTC. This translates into CASSCRTAGGPYDYGYTF.

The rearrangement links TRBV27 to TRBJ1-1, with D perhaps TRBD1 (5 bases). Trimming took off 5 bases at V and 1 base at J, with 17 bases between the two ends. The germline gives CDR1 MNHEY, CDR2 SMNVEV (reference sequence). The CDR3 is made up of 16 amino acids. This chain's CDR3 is CASSLKMTEANTEAFF. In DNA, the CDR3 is TGTGCCAGCAGTCTAAAAATGACAGAGGCGAACACTGAAGCTTTCTTT.

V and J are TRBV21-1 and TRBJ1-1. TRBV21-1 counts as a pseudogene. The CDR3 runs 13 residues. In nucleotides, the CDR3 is TGTGCCTCCCCGGCGAGGAGGAACACTGAAGCTTTCTTT. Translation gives CASPARRNTEAFF.

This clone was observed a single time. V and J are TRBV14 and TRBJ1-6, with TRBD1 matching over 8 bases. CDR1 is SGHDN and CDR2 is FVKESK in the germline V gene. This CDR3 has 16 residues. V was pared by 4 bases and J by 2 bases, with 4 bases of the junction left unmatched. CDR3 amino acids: CASSPRDRTYNSPLHF. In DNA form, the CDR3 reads TGTGCCAGCAGCCCCCGGGACAGGACCTATAATTCACCCCTCCACTTT.

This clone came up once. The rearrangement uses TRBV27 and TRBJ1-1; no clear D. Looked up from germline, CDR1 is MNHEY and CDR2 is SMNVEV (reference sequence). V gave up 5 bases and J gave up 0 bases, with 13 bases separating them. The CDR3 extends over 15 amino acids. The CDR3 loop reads CASSLIPLLNTEAFF. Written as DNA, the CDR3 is TGTGCCAGCAGTCTAATCCCTCTACTGAACACTGAAGCTTTCTTT.

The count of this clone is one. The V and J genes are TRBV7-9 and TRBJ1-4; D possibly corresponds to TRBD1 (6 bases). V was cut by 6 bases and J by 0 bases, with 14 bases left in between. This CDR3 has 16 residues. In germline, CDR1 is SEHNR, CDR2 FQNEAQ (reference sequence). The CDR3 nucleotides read TGTGCCAGCAGGCCTAACAGGGCCGCAACTAATGAAAAACTGTTTTTT. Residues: CASRPNRAATNEKLFF.